This T cell receptor (beta chain) was sequenced in a study of regulatory T cells in long-lasting Graves disease (dated by TCRdb to the early 2020s). A note on the overall study: Persistent Graves' disease was defined as antithyroid drug treatment for over 5 years with persistently positive TSH receptor autoantibodies. On average, persistent Graves' disease patients in the clinical cohort had been on antithyroid drugs for about 9.3 years. A total of about 35 samples underwent TCR sequencing, from around 13 patients with persistent Graves' disease and 20 patients with newly diagnosed Graves' disease. Peripheral blood TCR sequencing and RNA sequencing compared persistent Graves' disease patients with newly diagnosed Graves' disease patients. The study was registered as a clinical trial and conducted in China. Results the study describes overall, beyond this receptor: The authors noted that the small sample size was a limitation that may lower accuracy. Only the TCR beta chain was sequenced and analyzed. Only peripheral blood was studied, because thyroid tissue, the primary lesion, was inaccessible. Persistent Graves' disease patients showed lower TCR Shannon entropy and fewer highly expanded clones than newly diagnosed patients, suggesting clonal expansion. Persistent patients shared more public clonotypes among themselves (2,741) than newly diagnosed patients did (more than 950).

Library construction relied on multiplex PCR. TCRdb lists the instrument as Illumina HiSeq 4000. CDR3 regions were amplified by Arm-PCR with iRepertoire HTBI primers to construct TCR beta libraries. PCR products were gel purified before sequencing. Regarding the original processing steps: Gene usage analysis of CDR3 amino acid clonotypes used the 62 TRBV and 14 to 15 TRBJ segments found across samples. COPE and FqMerger were used to merge the filtered high-quality paired reads into contigs. BLAST was used to align contigs to IMGT TRBV, TRBD and TRBJ reference genes, and CDR3 was defined according to IMGT. Clonotypes above 0.1% frequency were classified as highly expanded clones. Shannon entropy served as the measure of repertoire diversity, while the Gini coefficient captured V-J evenness. Clonotypes shared by more than one individual were considered public. TCRdb's own reprocessing of the public reads used fastp at Q25 and MiXCR and kept productive beta chains. Rows with one shared CDR3 protein collapse into an entry with the most common genes and DNA. These V and J calls derive from TCRdb rather than the authors' analysis. This sample holds hundreds of thousands of distinct CDR3 sequences; around a fifth were observed only once. The ten most abundant clones make up 29% of the sample.

This clonotype came up many times. The target of this receptor is not known. No per-base quality is available; no much larger clone lies one base away. The label giving this sample's time point can be read as: persistent/refractory GD, antithyroid drugs over 5 years with positive TRAb. For both TCR sequencing and RNA sequencing, RNA was extracted from PBMCs using TRIzol. The diagnosis of Graves' disease was made according to American Thyroid Association guidelines. The patients came from an endocrinology department in Xi'an, China. From each patient, nine milliliters of peripheral blood was collected into an EDTA anticoagulant tube. PBMCs were isolated by Ficoll Paque Plus density gradient separation without further T cell sorting. An Agilent 2100 Bioanalyzer and agarose gel were used to check RNA quality, and a NanoDrop 2000 was used to measure RNA concentration. The sequencing used peripheral blood mononuclear cells (PBMCs), collected when the disease was refractory, from a patient treated with antithyroid drugs. The TCR was taken from a female donor with Graves disease.

The CDR3 in this case is CASSDSYTEAFF. The DNA sequence reads TGCGCCAGCAGTGACAGCTACACTGAAGCTTTCTTT. The V gene is TRBV10-1 and the J gene is TRBJ1-1, with an unclear D gene assignment. CDR1 and CDR2 are drawn from the germline V gene (reference sequence): WNHNN, SYGVQD. V loses 3 bases of germline sequence and J loses 3 bases, and the interval between the two ends is 5 bases. The CDR3 goes from the cysteine to the phenylalanine over 12 residues. The CDR3 DNA has 36 bases and is translated from base 1.